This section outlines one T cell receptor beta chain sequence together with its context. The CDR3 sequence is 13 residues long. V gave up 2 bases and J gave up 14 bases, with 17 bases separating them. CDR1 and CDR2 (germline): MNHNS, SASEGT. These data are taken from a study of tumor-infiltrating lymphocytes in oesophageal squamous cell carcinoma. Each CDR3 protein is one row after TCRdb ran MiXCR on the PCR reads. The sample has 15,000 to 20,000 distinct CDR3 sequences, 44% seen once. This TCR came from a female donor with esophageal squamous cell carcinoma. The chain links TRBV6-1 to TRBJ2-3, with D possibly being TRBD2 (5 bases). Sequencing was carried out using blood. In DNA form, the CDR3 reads TGTGCCAGCAGTGAAAACAAAGCCGGGGAGCTGTATTTT. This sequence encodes CASSENKAGELYF.